Listed below are T cell receptor beta chains from one sample, sequenced in a study of response to subunit inactivated influenza vaccine. Each CDR3 protein is one row after TCRdb ran MiXCR on the RT-PCR reads. Here the sample spans 800,000 to 1,000,000 distinct CDR3 sequences, 21% being singletons. The sequencing here drew on PBMCs from blood, taken around 5 days after vaccination. The source is a man aged 45-65 years who received an inactivated influenza vaccine. The CDR3 runs from the conserved cysteine through the conserved F or W. The order of the fields is V gene, J gene, CDR3 protein.

TRBV6-2/TRBV6-3	TRBJ2-7	CASSTWGGLSEQYF
TRBV19	TRBJ1-2	CASTLSEEGRNGYTF
TRBV5-1	TRBJ2-7	CASSPGTSTEQYF
TRBV19	TRBJ1-2	CASSIYTRGDYGYTF
TRBV9	TRBJ2-1	CASSVGSTLNEQFF
TRBV20-1	TRBJ1-6	CSALKGTGFNSPLHF
TRBV5-1	TRBJ2-1	CASSAGFLAGGYNEQFF
TRBV24-1	TRBJ2-2	CATSDLRRAGELFF
TRBV2	TRBJ1-5	CASRGGQGGNQPQHF
TRBV6-1	TRBJ2-7	CASNIGRYGLEQYF
TRBV20-1	TRBJ1-6	CSARDPGGSPLHF
TRBV24-1	TRBJ2-7	CATSPRASYEQYF
TRBV28	TRBJ1-5	CASSKRVQGEQPQHF
TRBV5-5	TRBJ2-5	CASSYTGGAETQYF
TRBV6-1	TRBJ2-3	CASSVTQGGTDTQYF
TRBV14	TRBJ2-1	CASSRGLLLYNEQFF
TRBV6-1	TRBJ2-1	CASSAGFYNEQFF
TRBV7-2	TRBJ2-7	CASSPPGLAGGEQYF
TRBV5-1	TRBJ2-3	CASSLQGDTQYF
TRBV7-9	TRBJ2-1	CASSTRQGERDEQFF
TRBV3-1	TRBJ1-2	CASSLQTQGASYGYTF
TRBV5-1	TRBJ2-7	CASSPRGVEQYF
TRBV5-1	TRBJ2-2	CASSLALGSTGELFF
TRBV5-1	TRBJ2-1	CASSLEIRHNEQFF
TRBV27	TRBJ2-1	CASSGDLLSSYNEQFF
TRBV11-2	TRBJ1-4	CASSLASDIKKLFF
TRBV20-1	TRBJ2-5	CSAGHSGRALETQYF
TRBV10-3	TRBJ2-5	CAIGDGTSQETQYF
TRBV9	TRBJ2-3	CASSVGASGYTDTQYF
TRBV27	TRBJ1-3	CASAKLTSGNTIYF
TRBV7-9	TRBJ2-2	CASSLNFGELFF
TRBV15	TRBJ1-5	CATSGRQGGGQPQHF
TRBV7-2	TRBJ2-7	CASRTQGNGEQYF
TRBV20-1	TRBJ1-6	CSAKGQEMGEITSPLHF
TRBV9	TRBJ1-2	CASSPRGAVNYGYTF
TRBV5-4	TRBJ2-7	CASSWTGLGEQYF
TRBV7-2	TRBJ1-3	CASSLVLLGNTIYF
TRBV20-1	TRBJ1-5	CSAWEDPNQPQHF
TRBV7-2	TRBJ2-6	CASWAGANVLTF
TRBV7-2	TRBJ1-2	CASSLQGRAGGAGGYTF
TRBV20-1	TRBJ2-3	CSARSLLWGGTDTQYF
TRBV10-3	TRBJ2-5	CAISESVGLVQETQYF
TRBV12-3/TRBV12-4	TRBJ2-2	CASSFLAIGELFF
TRBV28	TRBJ2-4	CASSVGMGIAKNIQYF
TRBV4-3	TRBJ2-7	CASSPGRQGVSYEQYF
TRBV4-1	TRBJ2-7	CASSQEVPTTASYEQYF
TRBV6-1	TRBJ1-5	CASGQQINQPQHF
TRBV20-1	TRBJ1-1	CSARDYGLLNTEAFF
TRBV7-8	TRBJ1-1	CASSFSTGGWNTEAFF
TRBV4-3	TRBJ2-1	CASSRIGTSVSSYNEQFF